The source of this T cell receptor beta chain is a study of OX40 agonist ivuxolimab in advanced cancers. Study-wide background: Among those treated, three patients had partial responses, one with hepatocellular carcinoma and two with cutaneous melanoma. Study observations and caveats: At 0.1 to 3.0 mg/kg and by week 6, CD4+ and CD8+ T cells in the blood had expanded clonally. The average count of expanded clones was higher among CD8+ T cells than among CD4+.

The cohort excluded patients with autoimmune disease history or systemic immunosuppression. This clone occurred a few times. As yet, its antigen is unknown. Per the germline V gene, CDR1 is SGHAT and CDR2 is FQNNGV. This CDR3 is 15 amino acids long. V lost 5 bases and J 0 bases, leaving 13 bases between the germline ends. The data were produced by immunoSEQ multiplex PCR, yet TCRdb's version contains in-frame clones alone and is incomplete. The table has 50,000 to 65,000 clones, around 80% seen once; the top ten hold about 1%. The clonotype originates from an adult with an advanced solid tumor such as melanoma, head and neck, liver or kidney cancer. This chain uses TRBV11-2 with TRBJ1-2; D might be TRBD1 (6 bases). The material was CD4+ or CD8+ T cells sorted from blood, obtained in a trial of the OX40 agonist ivuxolimab. CDR3 sequence: CASSPWGQTNYGYTF. The CDR3 nucleotides are TGTGCCAGCAGCCCCTGGGGGCAGACTAACTATGGCTACACCTTC.